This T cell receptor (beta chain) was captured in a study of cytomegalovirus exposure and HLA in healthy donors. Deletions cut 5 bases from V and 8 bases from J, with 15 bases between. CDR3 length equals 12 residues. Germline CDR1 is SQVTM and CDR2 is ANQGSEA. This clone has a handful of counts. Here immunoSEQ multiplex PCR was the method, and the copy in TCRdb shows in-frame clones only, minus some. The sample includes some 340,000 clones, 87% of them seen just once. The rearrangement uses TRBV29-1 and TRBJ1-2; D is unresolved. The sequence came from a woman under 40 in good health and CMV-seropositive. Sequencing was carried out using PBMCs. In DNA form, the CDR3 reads TGCAGCGTTCGGGCCCAAGCTGGAGGCTACACCTTC. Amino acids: CSVRAQAGGYTF.